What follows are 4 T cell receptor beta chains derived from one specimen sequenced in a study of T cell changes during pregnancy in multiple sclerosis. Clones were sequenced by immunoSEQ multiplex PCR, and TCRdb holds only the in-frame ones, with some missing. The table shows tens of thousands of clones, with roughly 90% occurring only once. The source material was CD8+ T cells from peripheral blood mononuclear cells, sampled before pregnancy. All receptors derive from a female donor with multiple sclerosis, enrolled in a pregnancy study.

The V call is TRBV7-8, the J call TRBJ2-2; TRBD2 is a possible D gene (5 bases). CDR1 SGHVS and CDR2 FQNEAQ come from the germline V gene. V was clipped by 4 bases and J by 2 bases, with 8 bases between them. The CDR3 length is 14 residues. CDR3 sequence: CASSSPGNTGELFF. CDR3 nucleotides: TGTGCCAGCAGCTCCCCGGGAAACACCGGGGAGCTGTTTTTT.

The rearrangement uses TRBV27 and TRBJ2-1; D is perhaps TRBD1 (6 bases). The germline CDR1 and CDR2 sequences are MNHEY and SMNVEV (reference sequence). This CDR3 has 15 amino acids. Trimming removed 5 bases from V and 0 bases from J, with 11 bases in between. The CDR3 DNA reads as TGTGCCAGCAGTAGCCAGGGGATCTCCTACAATGAGCAGTTCTTC. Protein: CASSSQGISYNEQFF.

The CDR3 spells CAWSVMTGETQYF. The CDR3, as DNA: TGTGCCTGGAGTGTAATGACGGGGGAGACCCAGTACTTC. This chain joins TRBV30 and TRBJ2-5; the D gene is possibly TRBD2 (5 bases). The CDR3 runs to 13 residues. Germline V lookup: CDR1 GTSNPN, CDR2 SVGIG (reference sequence). Trimming removed 0 bases at V and 5 bases at J, with 10 bases between. The full variable domain, in which reference TRBV30 and TRBJ2-5 provide the parts outside the CDR3, is SQTIHQWPATLVQPVGSPLSLECTVEGTSNPNLYWYRQAAGRGLQLLFYSVGIGQISSEVPQNLSASRPQDRQFILSSKKLLLSDSGFYLCAWSVMTGETQYFGPGTRLLVL.

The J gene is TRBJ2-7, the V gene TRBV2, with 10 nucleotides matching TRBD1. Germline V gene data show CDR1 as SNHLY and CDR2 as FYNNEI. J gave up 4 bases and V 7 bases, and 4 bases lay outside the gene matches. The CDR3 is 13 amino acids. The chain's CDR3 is CASMPGQGYEQYF. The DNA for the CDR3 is TGTGCCAGCATGCCGGGACAGGGGTACGAGCAGTACTTC.